Listed below are T cell receptor beta chains from one sample, sequenced in a study of blood T cell repertoires in COVID-19. The repertoire was sequenced with immunoSEQ multiplex PCR; TCRdb's copy has only in-frame clones and lacks some. This table holds over 90,000 clones, roughly 87% found once. Material for sequencing was peripheral blood. These receptors all stem from a man in his fifties or sixties with active COVID-19. CDR3s include the opening cysteine and the closing phenylalanine or tryptophan. The D gene is left open where the match is weak. Only part of the rows carry a size: once, few, many, or a class if the clone is expanded.

clone_size d_call j_call v_call cdr3_nt cdr3_aa
. . TRBJ2-5 TRBV3-1/TRBV3-2 TGTGCCAGCTCTCTGGACGAGACCATGGCGGGAGAGACCCAGTACTTC CASSLDETMAGETQYF
. . TRBJ2-1 TRBV10-3 TGTGCCATCATCTCGGACAGTTACAATGAGCAGTTCTTC CAIISDSYNEQFF
. TRBD1 TRBJ1-1 TRBV5-1 TGCGCCAGCAGCGGCACCGGGACAGGGGCTGAAGCTTTCTTT CASSGTGTGAEAFF
once . TRBJ1-4 TRBV7-2 TGTGCCAGCAGCTTAGGCGGGGGGGCTAATGAAAAACTGTTTTTT CASSLGGGANEKLFF
. . TRBJ2-7 TRBV30 TGTGCCTGGAGTGTAGATTTTAGGTCGGTGGGACTTGGCGAGCAGTACTTC CAWSVDFRSVGLGEQYF
. . TRBJ1-3 TRBV5-1 TGCGCCAGCAGCTCGACAGGACCTGGAAACACCATATATTTT CASSSTGPGNTIYF
. TRBD1 TRBJ1-1 TRBV28 TGTGCCGCATCGGGACAGCCGAACACTGAAGCTTTCTTT CAASGQPNTEAFF
. . TRBJ2-3 TRBV19 TGTGCCAGTAGTCAGGGTCAGAATACGCAGTATTTT CASSQGQNTQYF
. TRBD1 TRBJ1-4 TRBV7-2 TGTGCCAGCAGCTTAGTTCCAGGGGGTGTCTCCCATGAAAAACTGTTTTTT CASSLVPGGVSHEKLFF
once . TRBJ1-2 TRBV6-5 TGTGCCAGCAGTCTCGGACAGTCTAACTATGGCTACACCTTC CASSLGQSNYGYTF
. . TRBJ2-2 TRBV18 TGTGCCAGCTCACCAACAGCCCGGGGCACCGGGGAGCTGTTTTTT CASSPTARGTGELFF
. TRBD2 TRBJ2-1 TRBV7-6 TGTGCCAGCAGCCCCTGGCAGCGGGGGGGAATCGATGAGCAGTTCTTC CASSPWQRGGIDEQFF
. . TRBJ1-6 TRBV5-1 TGCGCCAGCAGCAGGGAGAATTCACCCCTCCACTTT CASSRENSPLHF
once . TRBJ1-2 TRBV6-5 TGTGCCAGCAAGACGAGACAGGACTATGGCTACACCTTC CASKTRQDYGYTF
. . TRBJ2-3 TRBV6-2/TRBV6-3 TGTGCCAGCAGCTCACCAGGGGCTTCAGATACGCAGTATTTT CASSSPGASDTQYF
. TRBD1 TRBJ1-1 TRBV4-2 TGTGCCAGCAGCCACCCACAGGGGACGAACACTGAAGCTTTCTTT CASSHPQGTNTEAFF
. . TRBJ1-2 TRBV29-1 TGCAGCGTTACAAACGCCTATGGCTACACCTTC CSVTNAYGYTF
. TRBD1 TRBJ2-7 TRBV6-1 TGTGCCAGCAGTGAAATAGGGGGCGCTTTACGCTACGAGCAGTACTTC CASSEIGGALRYEQYF
. . TRBJ2-7 TRBV6-1 TGTGCCAGCACTCAGGAGGGGTACGAGCAGTACTTC CASTQEGYEQYF
. TRBD2 TRBJ2-3 TRBV2 TGTGCCAGCAGTGGAGGTCTAGCGGGGATCACAGATACGCAGTATTTT CASSGGLAGITDTQYF
once . TRBJ2-2 TRBV30 TGTGCCTGGAGTTTGAAGGGGACCGGGGAGCTGTTTTTT CAWSLKGTGELFF
. TRBD1 TRBJ1-1 TRBV7-9 TGTGCCAGCAGCTCCCGAGGGACAGGGGTTGTTTCTTTCTTT CASSSRGTGVVSFF
. TRBD1 TRBJ2-2 TRBV4-2 TGTGCCAGCAGCCAGGCTAGACAGGGGGCTCCCACCGGGGAGCTGTTTTTT CASSQARQGAPTGELFF
. . TRBJ2-7 TRBV28 TGTGCCAGCACCTTGGACCCTCGGGGCGAGCAGTACTTC CASTLDPRGEQYF
. . TRBJ2-2 TRBV21-1 TGTGCCAGCAGCAAAAGGACAAGAGCCTCAAACACCGGGGAGCTGTTTTTT CASSKRTRASNTGELFF
. . TRBJ1-4 TRBV5-1 TGCGCCAGCAGCTTTACAGCCGCAACTAATGAAAAACTGTTTTTT CASSFTAATNEKLFF
. TRBD1 TRBJ2-7 TRBV5-4 TGTGCCAGCAGCTTTGGACAGGGGGCCTCCTACGAGCAGTACTTC CASSFGQGASYEQYF
once . TRBJ1-1 TRBV6-5 TGTGCCAGCGAGTCCAGGGGAAACACTGAAGCTTTCTTT CASESRGNTEAFF
. . TRBJ1-1 TRBV2 TGTGCCAGCAGTGACAGGGAGAACACTGAAGCTTTCTTT CASSDRENTEAFF
. . TRBJ2-7 TRBV5-1 TGCGCCAGCAGCTTGGGACAGTACTACGAGCAGTACTTC CASSLGQYYEQYF
. . TRBJ1-3 TRBV6-5 TGTGCCAGCAGGTCGGGGGTCTCTGGAAACACCATATATTTT CASRSGVSGNTIYF
. . TRBJ1-1 TRBV3-1/TRBV3-2 TGTGCCAGCAGCCAAGGAGGAGGCACTGAAGCTTTCTTT CASSQGGGTEAFF
. TRBD2 TRBJ2-1 TRBV5-6 TGTGCCAGCAGCTGGACTAGCGGGGGAAAGAGCTCCTACAATGAGCAGTTCTTC CASSWTSGGKSSYNEQFF
. . TRBJ2-3 TRBV10-1 TGCGCCAGCAGTGGGGGCCGGACCAAAACCACAGATACGCAGTATTTT CASSGGRTKTTDTQYF
. TRBD1 TRBJ1-4 TRBV6-5 TGTGCCAGCAGTTACGCGATGGGACAGGGTAATGAAAAACTGTTTTTT CASSYAMGQGNEKLFF
. TRBD2 TRBJ2-3 TRBV19 TGTGCCAGTAGTCCCGGACTGGGGAGGGCAGATACGCAGTATTTT CASSPGLGRADTQYF
. TRBD1 TRBJ1-2 TRBV7-9 TGTGCCAGCAGCTTAGTGACAGGGTGGCAGGATGGCTACACCTTC CASSLVTGWQDGYTF
. . TRBJ1-2 TRBV7-2 TGTGCCAGCAGCCCTAGAGTCCGGCTGACTAACTATGGCTACACCTTC CASSPRVRLTNYGYTF
once TRBD1 TRBJ2-2 TRBV5-1 TGCGCCAGCACCCAGGGACAGACTACCGGGGAGCTGTTTTTT CASTQGQTTGELFF
few TRBD2 TRBJ2-3 TRBV3-1/TRBV3-2 TGTGCCAGCAGCCAAGAAATTGTGGGACTAGCGGGAGATACGCAGTATTTT CASSQEIVGLAGDTQYF
. . TRBJ1-1 TRBV6-5 TGTGCCAGCACCCCCGGGGGCACTGAAGCTTTCTTT CASTPGGTEAFF
. . TRBJ1-5 TRBV4-2 TGTGCCAGTACCCACGGCCACCGAGGGAGCAATCAGCCCCAGCATTTT CASTHGHRGSNQPQHF
. . TRBJ2-1 TRBV5-1 TGCGCCAGCAGCTTACAGGAGGAGCAGTTCTTC CASSLQEEQFF
. . TRBJ1-1 TRBV9 TGTGCCAGCAGCGGTCGTACAGACAGAAAGAACACTGAAGCTTTCTTT CASSGRTDRKNTEAFF
. . TRBJ1-6 TRBV9 TGTGCCAGCAGCGTAGATCCAGGAAATTCACCCCTCCACTTT CASSVDPGNSPLHF
. TRBD2 TRBJ2-1 TRBV6-1 TGTGCCAGCAGTGGGGGGTCTAGCGGGGGCCCTAGCTCCTACAATGAGCAGTTCTTC CASSGGSSGGPSSYNEQFF
. . TRBJ2-7 TRBV9 TGTGCCAGCAATCCAGACATGACCTACGAGCAGTACTTC CASNPDMTYEQYF
medium-sized . TRBJ1-5 TRBV7-8 TGTGCCAGCAGCTCACACCCATGGACAGTTAGCAATCAGCCCCAGCATTTT CASSSHPWTVSNQPQHF
. TRBD1 TRBJ1-5 TRBV7-9 TGTGCCAGCAGCTTAGAACAGGGGACCCAGCATTTT CASSLEQGTQHF
. . TRBJ2-2 TRBV5-1 TGCGCCAGCAGTCAGGGGAACACCGGGGAGCTGTTTTTT CASSQGNTGELFF
. TRBD1 TRBJ2-7 TRBV6-5 TGTGCCAGCAGTAACCGGGACAGAGCCTACGAGCAGTACTTC CASSNRDRAYEQYF
. . TRBJ2-7 TRBV2 TGTGCCACAACTCAGGGTAGCGGACCTTTGGGGGAGCAGTACTTC CATTQGSGPLGEQYF
. . TRBJ2-1 TRBV6-2/TRBV6-3 TGTGCCAGCAGTTGGAGGGGTACCAACAATGAGCAGTTCTTC CASSWRGTNNEQFF
few TRBD2 TRBJ2-1 TRBV5-4 TGTGCCAGCAGCAAATCTAGCGGGGCCTACAATGAGCAGTTCTTC CASSKSSGAYNEQFF
. . TRBJ2-3 TRBV11-2 TGCGGTCCCCTTAAAGATACGCAGTATTTT CGPLKDTQYF
. . TRBJ2-7 TRBV20-1 TGCAGTGCTAGATCAGGGCACGAGCAGTACTTC CSARSGHEQYF
. . TRBJ2-7 TRBV18 TGTGCCAGCTCACCACCTAGCTCCTACGAGCAGTACTTC CASSPPSSYEQYF
few . TRBJ2-1 TRBV4-3 TGCGCCAGCAGCCAAGATTGGAGTGAGCAGTTCTTC CASSQDWSEQFF
. TRBD1 TRBJ1-6 TRBV6-5 TGTGCCAGCAGTCCCCGGACAGGGACTTCACCCCTCCACTTT CASSPRTGTSPLHF
. TRBD1 TRBJ2-1 TRBV5-1 TGCGCCAGCAGCGTACGACAGGGGCGCAATGAGCAGTTCTTC CASSVRQGRNEQFF